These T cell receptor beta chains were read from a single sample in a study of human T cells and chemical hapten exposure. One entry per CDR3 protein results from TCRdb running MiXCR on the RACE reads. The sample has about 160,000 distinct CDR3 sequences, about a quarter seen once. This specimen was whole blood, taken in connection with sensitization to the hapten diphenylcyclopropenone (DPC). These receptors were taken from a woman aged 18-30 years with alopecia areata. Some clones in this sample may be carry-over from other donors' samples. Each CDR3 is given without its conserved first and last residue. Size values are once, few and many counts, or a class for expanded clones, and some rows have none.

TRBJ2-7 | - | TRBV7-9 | ASSFLQRGSYEQY
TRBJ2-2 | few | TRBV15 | ATRSNTGELF
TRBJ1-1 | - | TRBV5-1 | ASRPDREITEAF
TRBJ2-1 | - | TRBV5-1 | ASSLGLAGVYNEQF
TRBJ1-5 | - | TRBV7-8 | ASSLSDNRGNQPQH
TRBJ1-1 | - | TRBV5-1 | ASSLARTGLSEAF
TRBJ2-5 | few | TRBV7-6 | ASSFRKRGGLETQY
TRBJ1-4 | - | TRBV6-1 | ASIEARVGNEKLF
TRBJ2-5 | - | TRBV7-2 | ASSPTLETQY
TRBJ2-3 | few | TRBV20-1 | SARGASGRPSENTQY
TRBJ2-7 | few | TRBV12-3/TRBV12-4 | ASSYRTGPYEQY
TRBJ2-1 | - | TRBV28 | ASSLNPSSSYNEQF
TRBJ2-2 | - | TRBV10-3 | AISFRSGLNTGELF
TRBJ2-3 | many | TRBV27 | ASGYGGTQY
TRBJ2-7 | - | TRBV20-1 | SARGQPEQY
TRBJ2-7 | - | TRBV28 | ASSFRNYEQY
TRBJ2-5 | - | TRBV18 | ASSPLSTGGQETQY
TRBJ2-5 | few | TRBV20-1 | SAIDTSAWTQY
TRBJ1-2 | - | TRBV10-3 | AISTLLKGQNYGYT
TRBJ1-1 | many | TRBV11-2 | ASSLGQMNTEAF
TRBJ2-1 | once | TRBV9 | ASSAIQVGNEQF
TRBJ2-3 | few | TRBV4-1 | ASSRRTSGRTDTQY
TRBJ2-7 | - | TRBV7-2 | ASSRAGGEQY
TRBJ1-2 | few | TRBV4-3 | ASSRTGAGNYGYT
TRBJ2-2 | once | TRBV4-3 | ASSTQAGGGTGELF
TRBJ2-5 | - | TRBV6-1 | ASSLDPEAKETQY
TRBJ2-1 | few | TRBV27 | ASSPGSEQF
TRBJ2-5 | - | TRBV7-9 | ASSSLSGPQETQY
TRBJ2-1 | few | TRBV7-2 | ASSATSGGIEEQF
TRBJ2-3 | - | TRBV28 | ASSTTSGGRDTQY
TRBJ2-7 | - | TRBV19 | ASNAGGEQY
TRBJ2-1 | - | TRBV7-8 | ASSLESLAGWYNEQF
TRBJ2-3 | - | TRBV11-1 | ASSFAAGAADTQY
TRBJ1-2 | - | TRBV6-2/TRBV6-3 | ASSRDRIYGYT
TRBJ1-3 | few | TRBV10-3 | AISAEGQYSGNTIY
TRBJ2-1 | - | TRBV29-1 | SVDLRENLYNEQF
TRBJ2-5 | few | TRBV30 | AWSGWQGGTQY
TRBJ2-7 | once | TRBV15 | ATSKGSRARSYEQY
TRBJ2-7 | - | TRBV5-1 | ASSLLRGEQY
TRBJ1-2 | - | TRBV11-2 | ASSSAVGGYT
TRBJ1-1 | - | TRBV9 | ASSVGGTGNTEAF
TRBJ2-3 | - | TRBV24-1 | ATSGGALADTQY
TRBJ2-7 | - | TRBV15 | ATSREQGTYEQY